These 6 T cell receptor beta chains were all obtained from the same sample, sequenced in a study of cytomegalovirus exposure and HLA in healthy donors. The PCR made use of 60 Vbeta and 13 Jbeta primers. Libraries were prepared by immunoSEQ multiplex PCR; TCRdb keeps only in-frame clonotypes and omits some of them. The profile shows around 100,000 clones, more than 65% of them singletons. Sample: PBMCs. These TCRs come from a woman between 18 and 29 years old in good health and CMV-seronegative.

The chain couples TRBV6-5 to TRBJ2-7; 7 positions agree with TRBD2. The CDR3 spans 14 residues. With V trimmed by 4 bases and J by 6 bases, 9 bases remained unmatched. Per germline, CDR1 MNHEY and CDR2 SVGAGI. The CDR3 DNA follows: TGTGCCAGCAGTTTTTACCCAGCGGGGCTCGAGCAGTACTTC. As protein: CASSFYPAGLEQYF.

This clone was counted only a few times. This rearrangement joins TRBV6-1 to TRBJ2-3; D not certain. The CDR3 is 13 amino acids. Per germline, CDR1 MNHNS and CDR2 SASEGT. The V end was cut by 7 bases, the J end by 4 bases, with 12 bases between. DNA of the CDR3: TGTGCCAGCAAGCTAGGTGAGGCAGATACGCAGTATTTT. It encodes CASKLGEADTQYF.

The chain uses TRBV9 and TRBJ2-7; TRBD1 matches at 10 bases. Germline CDR1 reads SGDLS; CDR2 reads YYNGEE. The ends lost 3 bases at V and 3 bases at J; junction bases unmatched: 3. The CDR3 consists of 14 residues. The CDR3 reads CASSAGTGDYEQYF. The CDR3 bases are TGTGCCAGCAGCGCCGGGACAGGGGACTACGAGCAGTACTTC.

The rearrangement uses TRBV18 and TRBJ1-1, with a possible D match to TRBD1 (5 bases). Germline CDR1 is KGHSH and CDR2 is LQKENI. This CDR3 region has 13 residues. V was cut by 4 bases and J by 4 bases, with 10 bases left in between. CDR3 nucleotide sequence: TGTGCCAGCTCACAGGGGAAGGTCACTGAAGCTTTCTTT. As protein: CASSQGKVTEAFF.

V is TRBV19 and J is TRBJ1-2, with 7 bases matching TRBD1. The V gene's germline CDR1 is LNHDA and CDR2 SQIVND (reference sequence). This CDR3 is 13 amino acids long. V was pared by 3 bases and J by 5 bases, with 3 bases of the junction left unmatched. This chain's CDR3 is CASSIGTDYGYTF. CDR3 bases: TGTGCCAGTAGTATCGGGACAGATTATGGCTACACCTTC.

The chain couples TRBV18 to TRBJ2-2; 7 positions agree with TRBD2. The CDR3 is 16 residues long. Germline CDR1 and CDR2: KGHSH and LQKENI. V dropped 1 base and J dropped 6; count of bases not matched to a gene: 8. Here the CDR3 DNA reads TGTGCCAGCTCACCACGCGGGATCCGGGAGGCCGGGGAGCTGTTTTTT. Translating it yields CASSPRGIREAGELFF.